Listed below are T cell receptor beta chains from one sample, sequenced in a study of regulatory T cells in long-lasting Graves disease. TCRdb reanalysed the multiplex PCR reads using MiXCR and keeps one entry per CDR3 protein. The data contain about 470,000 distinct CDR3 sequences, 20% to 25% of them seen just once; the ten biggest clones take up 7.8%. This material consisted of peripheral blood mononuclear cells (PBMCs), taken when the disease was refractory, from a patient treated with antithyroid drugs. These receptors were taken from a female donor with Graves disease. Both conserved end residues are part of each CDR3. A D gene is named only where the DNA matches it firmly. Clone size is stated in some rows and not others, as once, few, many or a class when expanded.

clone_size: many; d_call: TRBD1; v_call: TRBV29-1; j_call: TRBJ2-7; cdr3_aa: CSLRTGGHEQYF; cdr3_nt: TGCAGCCTACGGACAGGGGGACACGAGCAGTACTTC
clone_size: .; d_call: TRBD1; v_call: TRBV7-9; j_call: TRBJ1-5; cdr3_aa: CASSGDRANQPQHF; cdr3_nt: TGTGCCAGCAGCGGGGACAGGGCTAATCAGCCCCAGCATTTT
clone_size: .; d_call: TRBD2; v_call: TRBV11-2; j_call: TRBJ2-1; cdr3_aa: CASSSSGNSYNEQFF; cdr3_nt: TGTGCCAGCAGCTCTAGCGGAAACTCCTACAATGAGCAGTTCTTC
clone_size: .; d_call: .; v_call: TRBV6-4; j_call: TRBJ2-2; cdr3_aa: CAAKPGGVNTGELFF; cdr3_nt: TGTGCCGCCAAACCGGGCGGGGTAAACACCGGGGAGCTGTTTTTT
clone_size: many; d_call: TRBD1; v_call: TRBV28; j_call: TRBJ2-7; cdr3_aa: CASSSPLDRAYEQYF; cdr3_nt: TGTGCCAGCAGTTCCCCCCTAGACAGGGCCTACGAGCAGTACTTC
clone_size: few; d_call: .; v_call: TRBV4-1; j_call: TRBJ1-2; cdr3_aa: CASSHPGTRAGGYTF; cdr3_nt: TGCGCCAGCAGCCATCCGGGGACTCGCGCGGGAGGCTACACCTTC
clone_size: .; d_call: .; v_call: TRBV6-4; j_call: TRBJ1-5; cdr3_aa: CASSDSKLGSTINQPQHF; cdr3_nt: TGTGCCAGCAGTGACTCGAAGTTGGGGTCAACGATCAATCAGCCCCAGCATTTT
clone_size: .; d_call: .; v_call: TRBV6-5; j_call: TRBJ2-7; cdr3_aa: CASSSADLSVGEQYF; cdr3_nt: TGTGCCAGCAGTTCCGCCGATTTGTCTGTTGGCGAGCAGTACTTC
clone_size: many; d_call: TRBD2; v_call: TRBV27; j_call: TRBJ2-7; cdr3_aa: CASSQRGAYSYEQYF; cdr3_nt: TGTGCCAGCAGCCAGCGGGGGGCATACTCCTACGAGCAGTACTTC
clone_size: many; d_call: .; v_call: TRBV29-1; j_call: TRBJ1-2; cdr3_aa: CSVAGDAYGYTF; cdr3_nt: TGCAGCGTTGCAGGGGATGCGTATGGCTACACCTTC
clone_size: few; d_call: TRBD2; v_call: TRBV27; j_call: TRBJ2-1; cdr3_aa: CASTQLAGGPGEQFF; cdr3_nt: TGTGCCAGCACCCAACTAGCGGGAGGGCCGGGTGAGCAGTTCTTC
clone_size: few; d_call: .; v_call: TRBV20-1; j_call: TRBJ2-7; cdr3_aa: CSARDTFVSSYEQYF; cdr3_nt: TGCAGTGCTAGAGATACCTTCGTAAGCTCCTACGAGCAGTACTTC
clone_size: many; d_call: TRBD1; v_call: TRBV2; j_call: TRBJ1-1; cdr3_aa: CASRTGQANTEAFF; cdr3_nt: TGTGCCAGTCGGACAGGGCAAGCGAACACTGAAGCTTTCTTT
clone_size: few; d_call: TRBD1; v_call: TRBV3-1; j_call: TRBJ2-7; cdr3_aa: CASSQEISRTGRAYEQYF; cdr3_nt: TGTGCCAGCAGCCAAGAGATCTCAAGGACAGGGAGAGCCTACGAGCAGTACTTC
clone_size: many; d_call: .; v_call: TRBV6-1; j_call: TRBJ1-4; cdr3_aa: CASSAYRGATNEKLFF; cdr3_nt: TGTGCCAGCAGTGCGTACAGAGGAGCAACTAATGAAAAACTGTTTTTT
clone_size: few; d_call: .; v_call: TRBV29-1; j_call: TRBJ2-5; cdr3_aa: CSVQGLQETQYF; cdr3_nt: TGCAGCGTACAGGGTCTCCAAGAGACCCAGTACTTC
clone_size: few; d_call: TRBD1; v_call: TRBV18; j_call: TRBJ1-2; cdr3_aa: CASSRRQGTYGYTF; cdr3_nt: TGTGCCAGCTCACGACGACAGGGGACCTATGGCTACACCTTC
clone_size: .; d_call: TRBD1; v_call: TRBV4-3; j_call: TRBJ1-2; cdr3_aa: CASSQDSGRGSGYTF; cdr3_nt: TGCGCCAGCAGCCAAGATTCGGGCAGGGGGAGCGGCTACACCTTC
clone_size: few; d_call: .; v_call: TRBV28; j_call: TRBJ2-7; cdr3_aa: CASSLGGRQSSYEQYF; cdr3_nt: TGTGCCAGCAGTTTAGGGGGCCGACAAAGCTCCTACGAGCAGTACTTC
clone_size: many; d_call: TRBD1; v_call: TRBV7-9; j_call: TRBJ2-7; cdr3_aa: CASSPRGQLYEQYF; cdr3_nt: TGTGCCAGCAGCCCACGGGGACAGCTCTACGAGCAGTACTTC
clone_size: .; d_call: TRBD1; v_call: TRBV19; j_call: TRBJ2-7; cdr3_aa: CASRLVHRGLVYEQYF; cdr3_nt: TGTGCCAGTAGACTCGTTCACAGGGGGCTGGTTTACGAGCAGTACTTC
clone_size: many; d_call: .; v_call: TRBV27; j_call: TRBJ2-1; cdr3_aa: CASSLGWERNEQFF; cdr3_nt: TGTGCCAGCAGTTTAGGCTGGGAAAGGAATGAGCAGTTCTTC
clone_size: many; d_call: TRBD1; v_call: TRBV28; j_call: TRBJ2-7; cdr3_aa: CASSFRDRGGHEQYF; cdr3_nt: TGTGCCAGCAGTTTCCGGGACAGGGGTGGCCACGAGCAGTACTTC